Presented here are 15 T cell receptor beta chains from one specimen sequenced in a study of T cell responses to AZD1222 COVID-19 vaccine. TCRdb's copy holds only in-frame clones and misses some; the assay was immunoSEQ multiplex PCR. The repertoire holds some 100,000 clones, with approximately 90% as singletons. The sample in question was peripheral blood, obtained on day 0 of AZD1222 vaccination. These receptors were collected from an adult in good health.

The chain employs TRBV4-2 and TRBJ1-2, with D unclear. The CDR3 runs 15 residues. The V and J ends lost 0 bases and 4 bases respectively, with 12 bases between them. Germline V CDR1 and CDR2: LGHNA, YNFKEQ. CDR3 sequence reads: CASSQEGSLSYGYTF. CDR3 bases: TGTGCCAGCAGCCAAGAGGGCAGCCTATCCTATGGCTACACCTTC.

The CDR3 here is CASRESTGTGLYGYTF. The CDR3 nucleotides are TGTGCCAGCAGAGAAAGTACCGGGACAGGGCTCTACGGCTACACCTTC. V gene TRBV2 combines with J gene TRBJ1-2, with TRBD1 matching over 9 bases. Germline lookup yields CDR1 SNHLY and CDR2 FYNNEI. V was clipped by 6 bases and J by 8 bases; unmatched bases: 16. The CDR3 covers 16 residues.

For the CDR3, the DNA is TGTGCCAGCAGTTCCGGGGGCGAATCGTACACTGAAGCTTTCTTT. Its translation: CASSSGGESYTEAFF. J is TRBJ1-1 and V is TRBV28; TRBD1 might be the D (6 bases). Per the germline V gene, CDR1 is MDHEN and CDR2 is SYDVKM. The CDR3 totals 15 residues. Trimming removed 4 bases at V and 3 bases at J, with 15 bases between.

The CDR3 DNA is TGTGCCAGCAGCCGAACAGGGGGTAATGAAAAACTGTTTTTT. This codes for CASSRTGGNEKLFF. V and J are TRBV7-9 and TRBJ1-4; 8 bases are shared with TRBD1. The CDR3 has 14 residues. Germline CDR1 reads SEHNR; CDR2 reads FQNEAQ (reference sequence). The ends lost 5 bases at V and 4 bases at J; junction bases unmatched: 3.

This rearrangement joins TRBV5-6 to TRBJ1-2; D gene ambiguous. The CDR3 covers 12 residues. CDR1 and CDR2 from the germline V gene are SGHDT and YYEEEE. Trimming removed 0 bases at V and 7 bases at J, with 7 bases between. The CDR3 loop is CASSLGVSGYTF. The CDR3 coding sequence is TGTGCCAGCAGCTTGGGCGTTTCTGGCTACACCTTC.

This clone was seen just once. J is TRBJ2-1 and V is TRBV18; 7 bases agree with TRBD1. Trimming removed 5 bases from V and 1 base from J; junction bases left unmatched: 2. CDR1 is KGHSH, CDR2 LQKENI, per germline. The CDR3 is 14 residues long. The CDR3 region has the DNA TGTGCCAGCTCAAAGGACAGGTCCTACAATGAGCAGTTCTTC. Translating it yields CASSKDRSYNEQFF. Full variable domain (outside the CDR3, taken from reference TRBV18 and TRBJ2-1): NAGVMQNPRHLVRRRGQEARLRCSPMKGHSHVYWYRQLPEEGLKFMVYLQKENIIDESGMPKERFSAEFPKEGPSILRIQQVVRGDSAAYFCASSKDRSYNEQFFGPGTRLTVL.

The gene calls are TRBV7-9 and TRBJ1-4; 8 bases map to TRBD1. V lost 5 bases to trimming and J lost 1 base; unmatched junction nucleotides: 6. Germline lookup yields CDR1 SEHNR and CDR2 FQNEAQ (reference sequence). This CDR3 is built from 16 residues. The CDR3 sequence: CASSRTGLGTNEKLFF. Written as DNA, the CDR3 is TGTGCCAGCAGCAGGACAGGGTTGGGAACTAATGAAAAACTGTTTTTT.

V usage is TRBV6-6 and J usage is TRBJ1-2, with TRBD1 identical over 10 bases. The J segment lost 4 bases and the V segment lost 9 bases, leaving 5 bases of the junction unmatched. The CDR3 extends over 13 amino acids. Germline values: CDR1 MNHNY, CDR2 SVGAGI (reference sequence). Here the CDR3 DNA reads TGTGCCAGTGGGACAGGGGCCTCCTATGGCTACACCTTC. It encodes CASGTGASYGYTF.

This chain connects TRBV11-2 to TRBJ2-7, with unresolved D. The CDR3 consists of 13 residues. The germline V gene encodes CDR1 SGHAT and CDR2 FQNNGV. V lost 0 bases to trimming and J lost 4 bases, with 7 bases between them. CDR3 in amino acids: CASSLDPAYEQYF. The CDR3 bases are TGTGCCAGCAGCTTAGATCCGGCGTACGAGCAGTACTTC.

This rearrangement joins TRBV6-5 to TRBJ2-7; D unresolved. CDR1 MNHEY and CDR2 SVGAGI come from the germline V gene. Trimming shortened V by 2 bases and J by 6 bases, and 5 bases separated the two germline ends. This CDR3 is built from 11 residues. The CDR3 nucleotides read TGTGCCAGCAGTTACGGGTTCGAGCAGTACTTC. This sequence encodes CASSYGFEQYF.

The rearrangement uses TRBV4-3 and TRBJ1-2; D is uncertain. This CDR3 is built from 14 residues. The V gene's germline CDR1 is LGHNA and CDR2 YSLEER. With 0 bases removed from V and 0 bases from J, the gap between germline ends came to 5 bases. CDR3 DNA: TGCGCCAGCAGCCAAGATAGGGCTAACTATGGCTACACCTTC. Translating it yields CASSQDRANYGYTF.

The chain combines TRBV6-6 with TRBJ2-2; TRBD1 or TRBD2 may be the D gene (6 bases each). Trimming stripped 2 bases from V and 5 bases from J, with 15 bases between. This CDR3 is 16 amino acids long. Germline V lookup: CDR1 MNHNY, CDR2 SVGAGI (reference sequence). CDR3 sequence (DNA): TGTGCCAGCAGTTACCGGGGGCCCACACCGACCGGGGAGCTGTTTTTT. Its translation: CASSYRGPTPTGELFF.

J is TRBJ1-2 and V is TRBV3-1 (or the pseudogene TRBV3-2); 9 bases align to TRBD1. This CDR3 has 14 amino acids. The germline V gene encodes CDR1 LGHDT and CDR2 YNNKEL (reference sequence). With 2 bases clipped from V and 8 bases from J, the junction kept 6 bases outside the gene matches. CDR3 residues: CASSQTDRGSGYTF. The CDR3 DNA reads TGTGCCAGCAGCCAAACCGACAGGGGGTCGGGCTACACCTTC.

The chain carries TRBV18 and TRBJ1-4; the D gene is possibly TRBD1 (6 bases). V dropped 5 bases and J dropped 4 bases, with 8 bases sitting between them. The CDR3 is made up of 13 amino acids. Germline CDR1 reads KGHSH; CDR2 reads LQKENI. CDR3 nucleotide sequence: TGTGCCAGCTCATCGGACAGTAATGAAAAACTGTTTTTT. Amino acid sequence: CASSSDSNEKLFF.

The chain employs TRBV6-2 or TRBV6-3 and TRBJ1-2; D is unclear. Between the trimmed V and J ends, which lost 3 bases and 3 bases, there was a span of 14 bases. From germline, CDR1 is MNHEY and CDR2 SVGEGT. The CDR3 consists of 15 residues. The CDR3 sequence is CASSYLRPEDYGYTF. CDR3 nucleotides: TGTGCCAGCAGTTATCTGAGGCCGGAGGACTATGGCTACACCTTC.